Listed here are 23 T cell receptor beta chains from one sample, sequenced in a study of T cells in Graves' hyperthyroidism and ophthalmopathy. What was amplified from RNA transcripts were TCR beta CDR3 regions. Primed by the HTBI set, a first-round RT-PCR was run on the TCR CDR3. TCRdb analysed the multiplex PCR reads with MiXCR anew, one entry per CDR3 protein. The repertoire consists of roughly 360,000 distinct CDR3 sequences, with about 13% occurring once and the leading ten covering around 20%. The material sequenced was blood. The receptor set was obtained from a man aged 25 to 40 with Graves' hyperthyroidism that later progressed to Graves' ophthalmopathy.

This clonotype has at least ten counts. The chain carries TRBV2 and TRBJ1-5, with TRBD1 identical over 8 bases. V shed 5 bases, J shed 5 bases, and the junction held 8 bases outside the gene matches. The CDR3 covers 15 residues. The germline gives CDR1 SNHLY, CDR2 FYNNEI. DNA of the CDR3: TGTGCCAGCAGTAATGGCAGGGGGCAGGATCAGCCCCAGCATTTT. This translates into CASSNGRGQDQPQHF.

This clonotype was recorded many times. V gene TRBV15 combines with J gene TRBJ1-1; D remains unclear. The V and J ends lost 0 bases and 0 bases respectively, with 8 bases between them. Germline V gives CDR1 LNHNV, CDR2 YYDKDF (reference sequence). The CDR3 is made up of 15 amino acids. The CDR3 region has the DNA TGTGCCACCAGCAGAGACGCGGGGATGAACACTGAAGCTTTCTTT. Its translation: CATSRDAGMNTEAFF.

The chain carries TRBV5-6 and TRBJ2-3; TRBD2 agrees at 8 bases. The V and J ends lost 5 bases and 6 bases, in that order; junction bases with no gene match: 11. Germline CDR1 is SGHDT and CDR2 is YYEEEE. The CDR3 spans 15 residues. This CDR3 reads CASRSERGLMDTQYF. The CDR3 DNA reads TGTGCCAGCAGATCGGAGCGGGGGCTGATGGATACGCAGTATTTT.

This clonotype was picked up many times. This sequence joins TRBV28 and TRBJ1-4, with a possible D match to TRBD1 (5 bases). Germline CDR1 and CDR2: MDHEN and SYDVKM. The V end lost 1 base, the J end lost 8 bases, and 8 bases lay between the germline ends. The length of the CDR3 is 13 residues. The CDR3 loop is CASSLLGVEKLFF. Written as DNA, the CDR3 is TGTGCCAGCAGTTTATTGGGGGTCGAAAAACTGTTTTTT.

The chain employs TRBV5-4 and TRBJ1-3; 7 positions match TRBD1. V lost 3 bases and J lost 4; bases outside the gene matches: 4. Germline values: CDR1 SGHNT, CDR2 YYREEE (reference sequence). CDR3 size: 14 residues. In DNA, the CDR3 is TGTGCCAGCAGCTCGGCAGGGGGGGGAAACACCATATATTTT. Protein sequence: CASSSAGGGNTIYF.

The chain carries TRBV2 and TRBJ1-5, with D perhaps matching TRBD1 (5 bases). CDR1 and CDR2 (germline): SNHLY, FYNNEI. V dropped 4 bases and J dropped 2 bases, with 12 bases sitting between them. The CDR3 sequence is 15 residues long. DNA for the CDR3: TGTGCCAGCAGTGTGGGAAGGGGAGGCAATCAGCCCCAGCATTTT. Translating gives CASSVGRGGNQPQHF.

There are many counts of this clonotype. The rearrangement uses TRBV20-1 and TRBJ1-2, with TRBD1 as a possible D gene (6 bases). V lost 6 bases, J lost 11 bases, and 16 bases lay in between. The CDR3 is 11 amino acids. Germline loops: CDR1 DFQATT, CDR2 SNEGSKA (reference sequence). Here the CDR3 reads CSARDMGRYTF. CDR3 nucleotides: TGCAGTGCCCGGGACATGGGGCGATACACCTTC.

This clonotype was counted at least ten times. The genes are TRBV12-3 or TRBV12-4 and TRBJ1-3; D is perhaps TRBD1 (5 bases). V was cut by 7 bases and J by 4 bases, with 17 bases left in between. CDR3 length equals 15 residues. CDR3: CASTEMRDRGNTIYF. DNA of the CDR3: TGTGCCAGCACCGAGATGAGGGACCGAGGAAACACCATATATTTT.

This clonotype occurred a few times. J is TRBJ2-3 and V is TRBV9, with D perhaps given as TRBD1 or TRBD2 (5 bases each). Germline V CDR1 and CDR2: SGDLS, YYNGEE. CDR3 length: 15 amino acids. Trimming removed 0 bases at V and 1 base at J, with 9 bases between. The CDR3 DNA sequence: TGTGCCAGCAGCGTAGCAGGGACCCGCACAGATACGCAGTATTTT. Protein sequence: CASSVAGTRTDTQYF.

In this sample, this clonotype turned up once. A much larger clonotype is one base distant, so this may be a read error. CDR3 sequence (DNA): TGTGCCAGCAGTTCCGACCTAGACACTCGCAGTCAGCCCCAGCATTTT. As protein: CASSSDLDTRSQPQHF. The V and J genes are TRBV28 and TRBJ1-5; D remains unclear. V lost 4 bases and J 6 bases, leaving 19 bases between the germline ends. CDR3 size: 16 residues. Germline CDR1 reads MDHEN; CDR2 reads SYDVKM.

This clonotype was seen more than once but under ten times. The chain employs TRBV12-5 and TRBJ1-5, with D uncertain. The germline V gene has CDR1 LGHNT and CDR2 FRNRAP. Trimming cost V 4 bases and J 6 bases, with 13 bases left between them. The CDR3 totals 14 residues. Here the CDR3 reads CASGYMGDSQPQHF. The CDR3 DNA is TGTGCTAGTGGTTACATGGGCGATAGTCAGCCCCAGCATTTT.

A note on this clonotype: A read error may produce the germline difference seen at one junction end. CDR3 DNA sequence: TGTGCCACCGGTGAAGATTATAGCAATCAGCCCCAGCATTTT. Its translation is CATGEDYSNQPQHF. The V and J genes are TRBV24-1 and TRBJ1-5; D ambiguous. This CDR3 spans 14 amino acids. Germline CDR1 and CDR2: KGHDR and SFDVKD.

This clonotype turned up a few times. V usage is TRBV3-1 and J usage is TRBJ2-3, with 11 bases aligning to TRBD2. Germline CDR1 and CDR2: LGHDT and YNNKEL (reference sequence). CDR3 length: 19 residues. J was trimmed by 0 bases and V by 4 bases; bases with no gene match: 12. CDR3 sequence reads: CASSPFYLAGGPSTDTQYF. The CDR3 region has the DNA TGTGCCAGCAGCCCATTCTACCTAGCGGGGGGTCCTAGCACAGATACGCAGTATTTT.

This clonotype has just a few counts. The chain has TRBV29-1 and TRBJ2-1; 8 bases align to TRBD2. CDR3 length: 20 amino acids. Per germline, CDR1 SQVTM and CDR2 ANQGSEA. V trimming: 4 bases; J trimming: 5 bases; junction bases outside the gene matches: 25. CDR3 in amino acids: CSVVSRPSGLNQGSDNEQFF. CDR3 in DNA: TGCAGCGTTGTGAGTCGGCCTAGCGGGCTCAACCAGGGAAGCGACAATGAGCAGTTCTTC.

The J gene is TRBJ2-5, the V gene TRBV3-1, with TRBD1 as a possible D gene (5 bases). V was clipped by 1 base and J by 5 bases, with 11 bases between them. The CDR3 is 14 amino acids. CDR1 LGHDT and CDR2 YNNKEL come from the germline V gene (reference sequence). The CDR3 DNA sequence: TGTGCCAGCAGCCAAGTAGCAGGGTTTGAGACCCAGTACTTC. It translates to CASSQVAGFETQYF.

In this sample, this clonotype turned up a few times. This chain joins TRBV20-1 and TRBJ1-6, with a weak D call TRBD1 (6 bases). V was cut by 2 bases and J by 12 bases, with 17 bases left in between. Per the germline V gene, CDR1 is DFQATT and CDR2 is SNEGSKA (reference sequence). The CDR3 has 14 residues. The CDR3 spells CSARRGQSVIPLHF. In nucleotides, the CDR3 is TGCAGTGCTAGACGGGGGCAGTCCGTCATACCCCTCCACTTT.

This clonotype was seen ten or more times. The chain has TRBV28 and TRBJ1-2; 11 bases agree with TRBD1. V was pared by 3 bases and J by 2 bases, with 11 bases of the junction left unmatched. Looked up from germline, CDR1 is MDHEN and CDR2 is SYDVKM. This CDR3 comprises 18 residues. The CDR3 loop is CASSFPGQGAGENYGYTF. The CDR3 DNA is TGTGCCAGCAGTTTCCCCGGACAGGGGGCCGGAGAGAACTATGGCTACACCTTC.

There are many counts of this clonotype. The rearrangement joins TRBV30 to TRBJ1-3; unclear D gene. The CDR3 length is 12 residues. Germline CDR1 reads GTSNPN; CDR2 reads SVGIG (reference sequence). V shed 1 base and J shed 5 bases, with 6 bases lying between them. The chain's CDR3 is CAWSGTRNTIYF. The CDR3 DNA follows: TGTGCCTGGAGTGGGACCAGAAACACCATATATTTT.

This clonotype has only a few counts. This chain joins TRBV5-1 and TRBJ1-5; the match to TRBD1 covers 10 bases. This CDR3 has 15 amino acids. V lost 4 bases, J lost 6 bases, and 7 bases stayed unmatched. Germline V gene sequence: CDR1 SGHRS, CDR2 YFSETQ. The DNA for the CDR3 is TGCGCCAGCAGCCCCGGACAGGGGGGCAGTCAGCCCCAGCATTTT. Translated, it gives CASSPGQGGSQPQHF.

This clonotype was picked up many times. This rearrangement joins TRBV7-3 to TRBJ2-1, with TRBD2 as a possible D gene (6 bases). V lost 5 bases to trimming and J lost 1 base, with 9 bases between them. In germline, CDR1 is SGHTA, CDR2 FQGTGA. This CDR3 spans 14 amino acids. CDR3 protein: CASSPRGSYNEQFF. The DNA of the CDR3 is TGTGCCAGCAGCCCACGGGGGTCCTACAATGAGCAGTTCTTC.

The sample holds many counts of this clonotype. The chain has TRBV20-1 and TRBJ2-7; no clear D. The germline V gene has CDR1 DFQATT and CDR2 SNEGSKA (reference sequence). V gave up 0 bases and J gave up 3 bases, with 6 bases separating them. The CDR3 consists of 12 residues. CDR3 DNA: TGCAGTGCTAGAGATGAAGACTACGAGCAGTACTTC. Amino acid sequence: CSARDEDYEQYF.

There are many counts of this clonotype. The chain recombines TRBV5-1 with TRBJ2-5; weak D call: TRBD1 (5 bases). CDR3 size: 12 residues. Germline CDR1 SGHRS, CDR2 YFSETQ. V was trimmed by 5 bases and J by 4 bases, leaving 9 bases between them. CDR3 nucleotides: TGCGCCAGCAGTTCCCAGGGAGAGACCCAGTACTTC. Translating it yields CASSSQGETQYF.

This sequence joins TRBV6-2 or TRBV6-3 and TRBJ2-7, with TRBD1 matching 7 bases. Per germline, CDR1 MNHEY and CDR2 SVGEGT. V shed 0 bases and J 3 bases; nucleotides not matched to a gene: 5. The CDR3 sequence is 15 residues long. The CDR3 region has the DNA TGTGCCAGCAGTTACTCGACAGGGTCAGGCTACGAGCAGTACTTC. Its translation: CASSYSTGSGYEQYF.